This T cell receptor (beta chain) was captured by sequencing in a study of cytomegalovirus exposure and HLA in healthy donors (dated by TCRdb to between 2016 and 2019). About the full investigation: An earlier analysis of roughly 570 of the donors reported approximately 300 Gb of sequence data and 117 million unique TCR beta sequences obtained from around 180 million T cells. About 300 gigabases of sequencing data and around 90 million unique TCR sequences made up an early release that covered 640 HLA-typed donors. The genetic ancestry cluster associated with self-reported Caucasian donors included 81% of the 300 to 400 genotyped donors. The study was designed to test whether signatures of past pathogen exposure could be identified by cataloging public T cell receptors. The study profiled the T cell repertoires of hundreds of subjects by immunosequencing and related them to cytomegalovirus serostatus. Besides the first cohort of around 700 subjects, a separate validation cohort made up of roughly 120 different subjects was used. To predict cytomegalovirus infection status, the study brought together high-throughput TCR immunosequencing, statistical association of individual TCRs with disease status, and machine learning. In a later analysis, previously published TCR beta repertoires from roughly 710 donors were re-analyzed and high-resolution HLA genotyping was added so that TCR occurrence patterns could be studied. Rather than using new phenotypic data, the later analysis identified candidate immune exposures from TCR beta sequences and from how often those sequences occurred across donors. An earlier analysis of about 620 of the donors applied high-throughput TCR beta sequencing to assess whether each TCR beta V gene segment acted as functional or pseudogenic. Alongside the repertoire data, information on donor age, sex, ethnicity and CMV serostatus was compiled. In a later genetic analysis, genome-wide SNP genotypes for about three fifths of the roughly 670 donors were used, and that subset was treated as a discovery cohort. Every discovery cohort repertoire had been produced on one sequencing platform. HLA typing included class I and class II loci at four-digit resolution. The number of donors typed differed by locus, with about 629-630 for A, B, C, DRB1 and DQB1, more than 500 for DQA1, 606 for DPA1, and 472 for DPB1. Because of strong linkage in the cohort, five DR-DQ haplotypes were treated as single units for association and clustering. On average, roughly 240,000 unique TCR beta nucleotide sequences were sequenced per donor among about 400 genotyped donors of the cohort, with around 19% of those sequences being non-productive. Study-wide findings and limitations: A later analysis found that TCR association rates varied across HLA loci, with DRB1 alleles showing the most associated TCRs and HLA-C alleles the fewest. Some IMGT-functional V segments, including TRBV6-2 and TRBV6-3, could not be told apart with the 87-base-pair reads, so those segments were excluded. Linkage disequilibrium might explain the correlated functional status among segregating V segments, but an unknown experimental factor could not be ruled out. CMV serostatus was the only immune exposure information available for the cohort. An association between a missense DCLRE1C variant and V-gene and J-gene trimming of TCR beta chains was found in a later genetic analysis and replicated in an independent cohort. In this cohort, only TCR beta chains were sequenced, and detectable features were limited by the absence of alpha or paired-chain data. The presence/absence analyses assumed that sequencing depth was roughly uniform across donors, and that assumption may not be true. Because some donors lacked HLA typing at each locus, the association tests relied only on the typed subset. In the study, around 160 TCR beta chains were listed as associated with cytomegalovirus. When HLA alleles, especially DR and DQ, strongly co-occurred, TCR associations were difficult to assign to individual alleles. The classifier was reported to diagnose cytomegalovirus status with high specificity and sensitivity in both the original cohort and the validation cohort. A few of the identified cytomegalovirus-associated TCR beta chains were confirmed in vitro to be specific for cytomegalovirus antigens. A further reported finding was that TCR beta sequences accurately predicted the HLA-A and HLA-B alleles for most subjects in the first cohort. According to a later analysis, most CMV-associated TCR beta chains appeared to be HLA-restricted, and the HLA associations seemed to be driven largely by CMV exposure. The authors suggested that the approach could potentially be extended to other disease states and immunological phenotypes. In a later analysis, 15,000 to 20,000 TCR beta sequences were associated with specific HLA alleles at a false discovery rate of 0.05. A later analysis found that HLA-associated TCR beta chains were more clonally expanded and had lower generation probabilities than equally common non-associated chains. Across donors, most TCR sequences were observed very rarely, whereas some public TCRs were present in many individuals. Broadly in line with IMGT annotations, most TCR beta V segments showed up in productive rearrangements about 90% or about 30% of the time in an earlier analysis of approximately 640 of the donors. The sequencing pipeline was judged likely to have produced a cluster of highly shared sequence variants as a technical artifact. The earlier analysis of some 540 of the donors excluded 15 to 20 rarely observed V segments, including chromosome 9 orphons, because counts were too low. Compared with the approximately 710-donor mean, donors in an Asian-associated ancestry cluster had fewer N-insertions in productive TCRs, according to a later genetic analysis. Several of the top co-occurrence clusters appeared to be linked to parvovirus B19, influenza, CMV and Epstein-Barr virus, according to a later analysis.

The library was produced with the immunoSEQ multiplex PCR assay. The multiplex PCR relied on a mix of 60 forward primers for TCR Vbeta segments and 13 reverse primers for TCR Jbeta segments. The CDR3 region of rearranged TCR beta genes was amplified from genomic DNA by a multiplex PCR assay. On the Illumina HiSeq System, the amplified TCR beta libraries were sequenced as 87-base-pair reads. The source study handled its data this way. Across the 500 to 750 repertoires, a later analysis counted roughly 77 million unique TCR beta chains, approximately 10 million of which were shared by at least two donors. Raw reads were error-corrected and collapsed into unique sequences by a nearest-neighbor algorithm in which closely related sequences were merged to remove PCR and sequencing errors. Alignment of CDR3 sequences to IMGT reference sequences was used to assign V, D and J gene segments. Each retained sequence needed at least a six-nucleotide match to both a V gene segment and a J gene segment. Rearrangements were called productive when the CDR3 lacked stop codons and stayed in frame with V and J; all others were non-productive. Following IMGT convention, CDR3 was defined as the stretch from the second conserved V-encoded cysteine to the conserved J-encoded phenylalanine. The earlier analysis of 500 to 750 of the donors excluded any sequence lacking an unambiguous match to a single V gene segment. An earlier analysis of 587 of the donors classified V segments as functional when productive rearrangements were above 56.7% and as segregating when the standard deviation between donors was above 5%. To diagnose cytomegalovirus status from the catalog of TCR beta chain sequences, a statistical classification framework was built. A later analysis assigned V and J genes by comparing TCR nucleotide sequences with IMGT/GENE-DB human TR gene sequences. The TCRdist pipeline was used in a later analysis to assign CDR3 sequences and most-parsimonious VDJ recombination scenarios. A later analysis defined each TCR beta chain by its CDR3 amino acid sequence plus V-gene family, and excluded reads lacking a unique V-gene family. In a later analysis, 500 to 700 highly shared, low-generation-probability nucleotide sequences were removed to address suspected cross-contamination and a sequencing artifact. In a later analysis, a clonal expansion index was calculated for each public chain from normalized within-repertoire ranks of inferred template counts. In a later analysis, generation probabilities were computed with a VDJ recombination model fitted to out-of-frame rearrangements, and the resulting probabilities were checked against IGoR. Hypergeometric tests were used in a later analysis to score TCR-TCR, TCR-HLA and TCR-CMV co-occurrence, with a repertoire-size bias correction applied to the TCR pairs. To estimate false discovery rates, a later analysis permuted the HLA or CMV assignments 20 times. In a later analysis, co-occurring TCRs were grouped with DBSCAN, and TCRdist sequence similarity was added when clustering was performed within HLA-allele-positive subsets. Co-occurrence clustering excluded repertoires with fewer than 30,000 or more than 120,000 public chains, plus five with anomalous nucleotide sharing. The source is immuneACCESS, and TCRdb retained only in-frame sequences with V and J called. Part of the clones is not carried over; for the studies checked, unresolved V genes explain less than half of this, and the remainder is unexplained. V and J calls and clone size follow that table, whereas D and trimming were derived from the DNA. Within this sample are 150,000 to 200,000 clones, with around 85% of them counted one time only. The top ten hold less than 2% of the sample.

As to this clone: Its cognate antigen has yet to be identified. Base qualities were left out, and no much larger clone turns up one base away.

In total, more than 500 healthy bone marrow donors made up the cohort. All cohort members were sampled while nominally healthy, although unrecorded immune exposures were likely present. The donor was CMV seronegative and belonged to the group of 350 to 400 seronegative cohort members. Every donor gave a peripheral blood sample, and the peripheral blood mononuclear cells from that sample were used for TCR beta sequencing. The Qiagen DNeasy Blood Extraction Kit was used to extract genomic DNA from the blood cell samples. For CDR1 and CDR2, the germline V gene lists LGHNA and YSLEER. The trim is 0 bases for V and 4 bases for J, with a gap of 11 bases between the germline ends. Measured from the cysteine to the phenylalanine, the CDR3 is 15 residues long. The only DNA kept is the CDR3, 45 bases in frame from the first base.

The TCR originated in a man between 18 and 29 years old in good health and CMV-seronegative. Here the chain combines TRBV4-3 and TRBJ2-3; no D gene call is confident. The sample taken for sequencing was PBMCs. Here the CDR3 is given as CASSQEATNADTQYF. The DNA reads TGCGCCAGCAGCCAAGAGGCAACGAACGCAGATACGCAGTATTTT.